The rows below give T cell receptor beta chains drawn from one sample of a study of Graves' ophthalmopathy and Graves' hyperthyroidism. MiXCR was run by TCRdb on the multiplex PCR reads, yielding one entry per CDR3 protein. Of about 660,000 distinct CDR3 sequences listed, about two fifths were seen once; the top ten hold around 3%. The sample consisted of peripheral blood. These receptors all come from an adult man with Graves' ophthalmopathy. Each CDR3 is given with its conserved first and last residue. A D gene is named only where the DNA matches it firmly. The size of a clone is reported for some rows only, either as once, few or many, or as a class for expanded clones.

size | J | V | D | DNA | CDR3
- | TRBJ1-5 | TRBV20-1 | - | TGCAGTGTCAAAGGGGCGGCCCGGCGCAATCAGCCCCAGCATTTT | CSVKGAARRNQPQHF
many | TRBJ1-2 | TRBV12-3/TRBV12-4 | - | TGTGCCAGCAGCCGACTCTATGGCTACACCTTC | CASSRLYGYTF
many | TRBJ2-2 | TRBV7-9 | - | TGTGCCAGCAGCTTAAGTTCAGTTCTGAACACCGGGGAGCTGTTTTTT | CASSLSSVLNTGELFF
- | TRBJ1-6 | TRBV6-2/TRBV6-3 | - | TGTGCCAGCAAGTTATGGGTCGGGGAAGATTCACCCCTCCACTTT | CASKLWVGEDSPLHF
many | TRBJ1-5 | TRBV2 | TRBD1 | TGTGCCAGCAGGGATGGGACAGCCGGCAATCAGCCCCAGCATTTT | CASRDGTAGNQPQHF
many | TRBJ2-7 | TRBV19 | TRBD2 | TGTGCCAGTGGAGTAGCGGGAGATCTCCACGAGCAGTACTTC | CASGVAGDLHEQYF
- | TRBJ1-2 | TRBV7-9 | - | TGTGCCAGCAGTTTCCCAGGGGCTGCCTATGGCTACACCTTC | CASSFPGAAYGYTF
- | TRBJ1-3 | TRBV7-2 | - | TGTGCCAGCAGACTCCCGGGACGGCGGTCCTCCTCTGGAAACACCATATATTTT | CASRLPGRRSSSGNTIYF
many | TRBJ1-4 | TRBV7-2 | - | TGTGCCAGCAGCTTGGGTGGGCCTGAAAAACTGTTTTTT | CASSLGGPEKLFF
- | TRBJ2-7 | TRBV29-1 | TRBD2 | TGCAGCGTTGGACTAGCGGGAGTCTACGAGCAGTACTTC | CSVGLAGVYEQYF
many | TRBJ1-2 | TRBV4-2 | TRBD1 | TGTGCCAGCAGCCCCAGACAGGGCGAAAACTATGGCTACACCTTC | CASSPRQGENYGYTF
- | TRBJ1-3 | TRBV12-5 | - | TGTGCTAGTGGTTTCCGCCTGGACTCTGGAAACACCATATATTTT | CASGFRLDSGNTIYF
- | TRBJ2-3 | TRBV25-1 | TRBD1 | TGTGCCAGCAGTGAGAATTCATTCGACACCGGGACAGATAGCACAGATACGCAGTATTTT | CASSENSFDTGTDSTDTQYF
many | TRBJ1-2 | TRBV7-9 | - | TGTGCCAGCAGCTTAGGTCTGTTTAACTATGGCTACACCTTC | CASSLGLFNYGYTF
many | TRBJ2-7 | TRBV7-2 | TRBD2 | TGTGCCAGCAGCTTATCGGGAAGGACTAGCGGCCCCCTCGAGCAGTACTTC | CASSLSGRTSGPLEQYF
- | TRBJ2-5 | TRBV9 | - | TGTGCCAGCAGCCCAGGGGGGGCTGAGGCCCAGTACTTC | CASSPGGAEAQYF
many | TRBJ1-2 | TRBV9 | - | TGTGCCAGCAGCGGGCGGGACGGGTCCTATGGCTACACCTTC | CASSGRDGSYGYTF
- | TRBJ1-4 | TRBV7-2 | TRBD1 | TGCGCCAGCAGCCACCAGACAGGGGGCTATGAAAAACTGTTTTTT | CASSHQTGGYEKLFF
- | TRBJ2-6 | TRBV2 | - | TGTGCCAGCACTCGACAGGCCTACGTCCTGACTTTC | CASTRQAYVLTF
many | TRBJ1-6 | TRBV7-6 | - | TGTGCCAGCAGCTTATTCGGTAATTCACCCCTCCACTTT | CASSLFGNSPLHF
- | TRBJ1-1 | TRBV4-1 | - | TGCGCCAGCAGCCAGGGTAGTGATCTGGGGCACACTGAAGCTTTCTTT | CASSQGSDLGHTEAFF
many | TRBJ2-7 | TRBV19 | - | TGTGCCAGTAGTATGGCAGGGACCGCCAACGCATACGAGCAGTACTTC | CASSMAGTANAYEQYF
- | TRBJ2-7 | TRBV7-9 | TRBD1 | TGTGCCAGCAGCCAGGGACAGAGGGGCCACCGCATCTCCTACGAGCAGTACTTC | CASSQGQRGHRISYEQYF
- | TRBJ2-1 | TRBV2 | TRBD2 | TGTGCCAGCAGGCTAGCGGGACCTAGAGACAATGAGCAGTTCTTC | CASRLAGPRDNEQFF
- | TRBJ2-2 | TRBV29-1 | - | TGCAGCGTTGAAGAACGGCGGGGGCTAGCGGGGGAGCTGTTTTTT | CSVEERRGLAGELFF
- | TRBJ2-2 | TRBV5-6 | TRBD2 | TGTGCCAGCAGCCAAAGCGGGGGGACTGGAAACACCGGGGAGTTGTTTTTT | CASSQSGGTGNTGELFF
few | TRBJ2-2 | TRBV7-2 | TRBD2 | TGTGCCAGCAGCTCGTTGACTAGCGCTAACACCGGGGAGCTGTTTTTT | CASSSLTSANTGELFF
- | TRBJ2-5 | TRBV7-6 | - | TGTGCCAGCAGCCCAGACTACACCGGGGAGACCCAGTACTTC | CASSPDYTGETQYF
- | TRBJ1-5 | TRBV29-1 | - | TGCAGCGTTGACCCGGGACCTAGCAATCAGCCCCAGCATTTT | CSVDPGPSNQPQHF